This T cell receptor (beta chain) emerged from a study of shared clonotypes between healthy human individuals. In this sample, this clone turned up once. Its cognate antigen is unknown. V shed 5 bases, J shed 2 bases, and the junction held 7 bases outside the gene matches. This CDR3 spans 16 amino acids. Germline loops: CDR1 PRHDT, CDR2 FYEKMQ (reference sequence). Regarding the study as a whole: The study found lower generation probabilities in non-shared clonotypes than in those shared by all four donors.

Memory CD4+ cells were the fraction left after CD45RA+ naive selection. In the source study's methods: Filtering differed, since immunoSEQ gave only junction sequences and no quality scores. Sequenced by immunoSEQ multiplex PCR; TCRdb stores in-frame clones only, minus some. That table is the source of V, J and clone size, and D and trimming were worked out from the DNA. The sample records roughly 1,100,000 clones, about 74% being singletons. Sequenced material: memory CD4+ T cells sorted from blood. This sample's subset: CD45RA-negative fraction. This receptor was obtained from a man between 18 and 35 years old in good health. The genes are TRBV13 and TRBJ2-4; 9 positions agree with TRBD2. DNA for the CDR3: TGTGCCAGCAGCCCGGGACTAGCTTCTTCCAAAAACATTCAGTACTTC. This sequence encodes CASSPGLASSKNIQYF.